This TCR beta chain was sequenced in a study of beta chain features in type 1 diabetes. Study results and caveats: There was no resolution here of whether HLA type influences TCRB rearrangement.

The study reverse transcribed the entire isolated RNA, so it sequenced expressed TCRB transcripts. About 3.57 million reads per sample were averaged for naive, central memory and regulatory samples. Measured with immunoSEQ multiplex PCR; TCRdb has only the in-frame clones, and not every one. The sample has about 410,000 clones, about 14% seen once. In germline, CDR1 is MNHEY, CDR2 SVGAGI. This CDR3 region has 13 residues. V lost 3 bases and J lost 5; bases outside the gene matches: 3. A word on this clone: Its cognate antigen is unknown.

The TCR originated in a man aged 30-40 years in good health. The genes are TRBV6-5 and TRBJ2-5, with TRBD2 identical over 7 bases. The specimen sequenced was naive CD4+ T cells from blood. The DNA for the CDR3 is TGTGCCAGCAGTTATAGGGAGGGGGAGACCCAGTACTTC. This translates into CASSYREGETQYF.